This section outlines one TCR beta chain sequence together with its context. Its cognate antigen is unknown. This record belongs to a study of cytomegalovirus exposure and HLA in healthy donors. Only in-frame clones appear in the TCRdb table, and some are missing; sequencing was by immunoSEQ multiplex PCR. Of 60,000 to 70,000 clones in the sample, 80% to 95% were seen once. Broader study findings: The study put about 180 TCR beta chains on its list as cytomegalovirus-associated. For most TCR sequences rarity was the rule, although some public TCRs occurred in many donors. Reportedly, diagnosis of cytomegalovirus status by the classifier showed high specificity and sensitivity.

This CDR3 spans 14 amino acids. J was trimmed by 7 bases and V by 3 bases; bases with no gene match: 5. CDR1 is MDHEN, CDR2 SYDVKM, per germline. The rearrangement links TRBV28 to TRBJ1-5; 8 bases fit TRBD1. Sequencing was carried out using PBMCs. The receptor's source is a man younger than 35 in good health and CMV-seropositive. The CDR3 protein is CASSFGQGGQPQHF. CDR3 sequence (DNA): TGTGCCAGCAGTTTCGGACAGGGTGGACAGCCCCAGCATTTT.